The entry that follows covers one T cell receptor (beta chain) sequence. Its antigen is not known. This specimen belongs to a study of T cell responses to AZD1222 COVID-19 vaccine. Study-wide findings and caveats: Repertoire samples came only from after the peak T cell response. Baseline antibody screening turned up just six or seven seropositive AZD1222 recipients. Clonal diversity may have been underestimated, and the donors were mostly white British, with more females than males.

This CDR3 is built from 17 residues. Germline V gene data show CDR1 as LGHNA and CDR2 as YNFKEQ. V lost 1 base, J lost 3 bases, and 17 bases lay in between. Method: immunoSEQ multiplex PCR; TCRdb's copy keeps in-frame clones and lacks some. This table has more than 100,000 clones, roughly 92% appearing once. Material: peripheral blood, obtained on day 0 of AZD1222 vaccination. The clonotype originates from an adult in good health. The chain uses TRBV4-2 and TRBJ2-3; possibly TRBD2 for D (6 bases). CDR3: CASSQAFPGEGTDTQYF. The CDR3 DNA follows: TGTGCCAGCAGCCAAGCATTCCCGGGAGAGGGGACAGATACGCAGTATTTT.